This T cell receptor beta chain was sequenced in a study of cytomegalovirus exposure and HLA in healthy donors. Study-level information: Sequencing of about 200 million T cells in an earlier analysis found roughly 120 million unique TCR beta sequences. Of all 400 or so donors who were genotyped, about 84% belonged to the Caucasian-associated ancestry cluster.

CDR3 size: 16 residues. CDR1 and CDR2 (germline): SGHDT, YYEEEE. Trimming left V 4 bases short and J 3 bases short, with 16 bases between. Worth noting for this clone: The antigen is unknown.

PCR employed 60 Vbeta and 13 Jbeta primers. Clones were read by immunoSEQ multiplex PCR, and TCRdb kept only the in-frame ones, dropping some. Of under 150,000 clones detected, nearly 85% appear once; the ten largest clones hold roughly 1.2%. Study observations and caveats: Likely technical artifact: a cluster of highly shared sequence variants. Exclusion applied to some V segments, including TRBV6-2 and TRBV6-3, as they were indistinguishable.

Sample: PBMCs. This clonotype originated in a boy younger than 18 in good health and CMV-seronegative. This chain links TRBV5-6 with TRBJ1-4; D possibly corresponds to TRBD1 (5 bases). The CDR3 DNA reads TGTGCCAGCAGCCCTGGTGGGGCGCTAGCTAATGAAAAACTGTTTTTT. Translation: CASSPGGALANEKLFF.